A selection of T cell receptor beta chains follows, all from one sample in a study of cytomegalovirus exposure and HLA in healthy donors. Only in-frame clones appear in the TCRdb table, and some are missing; sequencing was by immunoSEQ multiplex PCR. Of about 65,000 clones listed, 60% to 80% are singletons. Sequencing was performed on PBMCs. The receptors come from a man under 40 in good health and CMV-seronegative. The CDR3 runs from the conserved cysteine through the conserved F or W. D genes are given only for firm matches. The size of a clone is reported for some rows only, either as once, few or many, or as a class for expanded clones.

TRBJ1-1	NA	TRBV4-1	TRBD1	TGCGCCAGCAGCCCCATTGGGGACAGAGGGAACACTGAAGCTTTCTTT	CASSPIGDRGNTEAFF
TRBJ2-3	few	TRBV30	NA	TGTGCCTGGAGTGTGGGGGGTCCAGATACGCAGTATTTT	CAWSVGGPDTQYF
TRBJ1-5	NA	TRBV2	TRBD1	TGTGCCAGCAGTTATGACAGGGACAGCTTTCGCAATCAGCCCCAGCATTTT	CASSYDRDSFRNQPQHF
TRBJ2-5	NA	TRBV27	NA	TGTGCCAGCAGTGGTCCGGGAGAGACCCAGTACTTC	CASSGPGETQYF
TRBJ2-7	NA	TRBV5-1	TRBD1	TGCGCCAGCAGCTTGGGGGACAGCCAGATTTACGAGCAGTACTTC	CASSLGDSQIYEQYF
TRBJ1-4	NA	TRBV19	NA	TGTGCCAGTAGTATAACCGCGAAAGCAACTAATGAAAAACTGTTTTTT	CASSITAKATNEKLFF
TRBJ2-3	NA	TRBV7-8	NA	TGTGCCAGCAGCTCCCGAAAAGGGGCAGATACGCAGTATTTT	CASSSRKGADTQYF
TRBJ2-5	NA	TRBV11-1	NA	TGTGCCAGCAGCTTGCGGGTTCCAGAGACCCAGTACTTC	CASSLRVPETQYF
TRBJ2-5	NA	TRBV9	NA	TGTGCCAGCAGCTCCCGGGCGACTAGGGGAGAGACCCAGTACTTC	CASSSRATRGETQYF
TRBJ2-7	few	TRBV19	NA	TGTGCCAGTAGGGACAGTCTACGTGAGCAGTACTTC	CASRDSLREQYF
TRBJ2-1	NA	TRBV7-2	NA	TGTGCCAGCAGCTCCGGACAATACTACAATGAGCAGTTCTTC	CASSSGQYYNEQFF
TRBJ2-1	once	TRBV5-4	TRBD2	TGTGCCAGCAGCCCCGTGGGGGCGGGGGGACTCTCCTACAATGAGCAGTTCTTC	CASSPVGAGGLSYNEQFF
TRBJ2-1	NA	TRBV25-1	NA	TGTGCCAGCAGTGGAGCCGGGACTCCCGCCTACAATGAGCAGTTCTTC	CASSGAGTPAYNEQFF
TRBJ1-1	NA	TRBV29-1	NA	TGCAGCGTTGGCTGGGGACTTGCTGAAGCTTTCTTT	CSVGWGLAEAFF
TRBJ1-6	NA	TRBV7-2	NA	TGTGCCAGCAGCTACCAGAAATTCAATTCACCCCTCCACTTT	CASSYQKFNSPLHF
TRBJ1-1	few	TRBV7-3	NA	TGTGCCAGCAGCGAACAGGGTAACACTGAAGCTTTCTTT	CASSEQGNTEAFF
TRBJ1-6	once	TRBV5-1	TRBD1	TGCGCCAGCAGCTCAGGGACAGGGGGCCTTTATTCACCCCTCCACTTT	CASSSGTGGLYSPLHF
TRBJ2-5	NA	TRBV9	NA	TGTGCCAGCAGCCCGAGAGAGGGACAACAAGAGACCCAGTACTTC	CASSPREGQQETQYF
TRBJ1-3	NA	TRBV6-5	NA	TGTGCCAGCAGTTACTCTTCAGGCATTGGAAACACCATATATTTT	CASSYSSGIGNTIYF
TRBJ2-2	few	TRBV9	TRBD1	TGTGCCAGCAGCCCCACAGGGGCCGGGGAGCTGTTTTTT	CASSPTGAGELFF
TRBJ2-3	NA	TRBV10-3	TRBD2	TGTGCCATCAGTGAGACCGGACTAGCGGGGTCCACAGATACGCAGTATTTT	CAISETGLAGSTDTQYF
TRBJ2-7	NA	TRBV6-5	TRBD2	TGTGCCAGCAGTTGGGGAGGGCTGAGCGAGCAGTACTTC	CASSWGGLSEQYF
TRBJ2-4	NA	TRBV5-1	TRBD1	TGCGCCAGCACCGGGACAGATAAAAACATTCAGTACTTC	CASTGTDKNIQYF
TRBJ2-3	few	TRBV7-9	TRBD1	TGTGCCAGCAGCTTACGGACAGGGGGCACAGATACGCAGTATTTT	CASSLRTGGTDTQYF
TRBJ1-1	NA	TRBV10-3	TRBD1	TGTGCCACTTCCATGGGACAGGGGAACACTGAAGCTTTCTTT	CATSMGQGNTEAFF
TRBJ2-5	NA	TRBV9	NA	TGTGCCAGCAGCGTTGCGAGCGGAACGTACCAAGAGACCCAGTACTTC	CASSVASGTYQETQYF